This T cell receptor (beta chain) was recorded in a study of blood T cell repertoires in COVID-19. About the study: Acute and convalescent COVID-19 specimens originated in the United States, Italy and Spain. In each case, the material was cDNA or gDNA derived from T cells, B-cell-depleted T cells, or PBMCs.

Per the original methods: Reference gene primers were amplified, and this amplification served to estimate nucleated cell counts. The table came from immunoSEQ multiplex PCR; TCRdb's copy has only in-frame clones and leaves some out. Clonal size and the V and J genes are those of that table, whereas D and trimming came from the DNA. Altogether 150,000 to 200,000 clones are present, roughly 80% being singletons, with the ten largest covering about 4.9%. The CDR3 has 13 amino acids. V shed 8 bases, J shed 7 bases, and the junction held 10 bases outside the gene matches. Germline V gives CDR1 MNHEY, CDR2 SMNVEV (reference sequence).

The chain carries TRBV27 and TRBJ1-2, with TRBD1 matching 7 bases. The sequencing sample was made of peripheral blood. The TCR originated in a woman under 40 with acute or convalescent COVID-19. CDR3 nucleotide sequence: TGTGCCAGCTCCCCCCCAGGGGGAATTGGCTACACCTTC. This gives the protein CASSPPGGIGYTF.